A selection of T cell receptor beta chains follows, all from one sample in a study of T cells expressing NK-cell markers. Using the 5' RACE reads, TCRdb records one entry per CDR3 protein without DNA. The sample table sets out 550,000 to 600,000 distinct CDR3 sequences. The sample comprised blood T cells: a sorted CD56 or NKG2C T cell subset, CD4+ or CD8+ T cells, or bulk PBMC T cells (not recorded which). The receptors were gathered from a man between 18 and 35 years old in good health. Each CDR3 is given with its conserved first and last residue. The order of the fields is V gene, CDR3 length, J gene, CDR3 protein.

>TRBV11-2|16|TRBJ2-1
CASSYLTSGRLDEQFF
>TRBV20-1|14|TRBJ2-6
CSAFKSSGANVLTF
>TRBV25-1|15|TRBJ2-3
CASSEWRESWNTQYF
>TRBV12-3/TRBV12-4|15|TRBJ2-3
CASSLGGDMTDTQYF
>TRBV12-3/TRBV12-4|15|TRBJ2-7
CASSNWEGTHYEQYF
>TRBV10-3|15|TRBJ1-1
CAISGGSPSNTEAFF
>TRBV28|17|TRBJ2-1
CASSFGLLAAFNNEQFF
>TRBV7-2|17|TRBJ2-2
CASSRDREGVGSGELFF
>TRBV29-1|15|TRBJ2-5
CSVAAPGQGVGTQYF
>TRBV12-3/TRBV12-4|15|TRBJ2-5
CASSLIAGGMETQYF
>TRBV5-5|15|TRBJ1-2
CASSLGQGLGYGYTF
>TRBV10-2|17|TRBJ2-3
CASMGLGDGDLTNTQYF
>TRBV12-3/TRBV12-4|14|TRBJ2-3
CASSLDTKYRTQYF
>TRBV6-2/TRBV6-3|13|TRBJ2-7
CASSWDHAYEQYF
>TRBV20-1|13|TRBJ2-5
CSAPGVGKQTQYF
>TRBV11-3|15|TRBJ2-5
CASSSTSGSWETQYF
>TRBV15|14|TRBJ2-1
CATSRGGASDEQFF
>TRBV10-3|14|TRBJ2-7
CAISDRDRAGEQYF
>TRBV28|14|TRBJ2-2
CASSIGTGFGELFF
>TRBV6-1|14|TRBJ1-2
CASSQTDKGYGYTF
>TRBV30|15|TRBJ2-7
CAWRRELANPYEQYF
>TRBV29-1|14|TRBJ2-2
CSALVGTGAGELFF
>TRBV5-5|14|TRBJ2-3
CASSLLEGTDTQYF
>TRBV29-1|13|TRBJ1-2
CSVTGRSFHGYTF
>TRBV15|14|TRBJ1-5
CATSRVGYSQPQHF
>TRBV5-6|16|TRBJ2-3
CASRPGLAGARDTQYF
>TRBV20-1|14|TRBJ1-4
CSARTRRPLEKLFF
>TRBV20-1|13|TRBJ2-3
CSARDREGDTQYF
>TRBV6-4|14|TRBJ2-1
CASSVAGGRNEQFF
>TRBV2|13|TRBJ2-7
CARSTGVGGEQYF
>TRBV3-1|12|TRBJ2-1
CASSPHPNEQFF
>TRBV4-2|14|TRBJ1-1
CASSQERGRTEAFF
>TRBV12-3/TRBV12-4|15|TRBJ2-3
CASSAGQVVLYTQYF
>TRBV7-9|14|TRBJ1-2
CAGRGQGASYGYTF
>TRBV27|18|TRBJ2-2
CASSLTYYGGANTGELFF
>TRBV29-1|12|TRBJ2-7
CSVRTGGDEQYF
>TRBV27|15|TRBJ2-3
CASSFTQRGTDTQYF
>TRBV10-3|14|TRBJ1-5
CAISEVLWGQPQHF
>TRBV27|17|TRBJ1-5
CASSSHRGRESNQPQHF
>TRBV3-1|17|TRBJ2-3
CASSQGDISGRTDTQYF
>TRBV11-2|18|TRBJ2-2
CASSLNYDGKTNTGELFF
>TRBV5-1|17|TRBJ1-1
CASSFGTGGNKWTEAFF
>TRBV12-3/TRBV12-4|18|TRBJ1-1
CASSPPPGHRGRLTEAFF
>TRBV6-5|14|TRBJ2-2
CASMAGGLSGELFF
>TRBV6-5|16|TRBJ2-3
CASRLWTSGFSDTQYF
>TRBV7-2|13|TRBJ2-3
CASSSTGSDTQYF
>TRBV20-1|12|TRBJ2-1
CSADDRQYEQFF
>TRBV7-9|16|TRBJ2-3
CASSPAGGGNTDTQYF
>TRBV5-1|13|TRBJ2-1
CASSLGASLVQFF
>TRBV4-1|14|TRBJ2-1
CASSQDIGLNEQFF
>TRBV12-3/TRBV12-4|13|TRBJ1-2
CASSLRTAEGYTF
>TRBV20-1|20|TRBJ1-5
CSARAPLSGSGQGPNQPQHF
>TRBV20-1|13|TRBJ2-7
CSASVPSGYEQYF
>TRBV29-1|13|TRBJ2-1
CSVNSGFNNEQFF
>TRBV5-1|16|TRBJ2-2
CASSSNYATNTGELFF
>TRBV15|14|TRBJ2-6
CATSRFWGANVLTF
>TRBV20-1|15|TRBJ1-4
CSATRRDRGKGKLFF